There are a few counts of the clone carrying this TCR beta chain. Antigen unknown. Researchers took blood at baseline, on cycle 4 day 1, and on cycle 7 day 1. Generated by immunoSEQ multiplex PCR, the TCRdb table keeps only in-frame clones and is missing some. The sample has around 45,000 clones, around 90% seen once. The record originates from a study of OX40 agonist ivuxolimab in advanced cancers. Regarding the study as a whole: It was also the case that some nonresponders had low normalized T-cell clonal expansion.

The V gene's germline CDR1 is SSHAT and CDR2 FNYEAQ (reference sequence). CDR3 size: 17 residues. J was trimmed by 1 base and V by 3 bases; bases with no gene match: 2. This chain links TRBV7-7 with TRBJ2-2; 13 positions match TRBD2. Here the sequenced sample was CD4+ or CD8+ T cells sorted from blood, taken in a trial of the OX40 agonist ivuxolimab. The TCR was taken from an adult with an advanced solid tumor such as melanoma, head and neck, liver or kidney cancer. CDR3 in DNA: TGTGCCAGCAGCTTTGGGACTAGCGGGGTGAACACCGGGGAGCTGTTTTTT. Residues: CASSFGTSGVNTGELFF.